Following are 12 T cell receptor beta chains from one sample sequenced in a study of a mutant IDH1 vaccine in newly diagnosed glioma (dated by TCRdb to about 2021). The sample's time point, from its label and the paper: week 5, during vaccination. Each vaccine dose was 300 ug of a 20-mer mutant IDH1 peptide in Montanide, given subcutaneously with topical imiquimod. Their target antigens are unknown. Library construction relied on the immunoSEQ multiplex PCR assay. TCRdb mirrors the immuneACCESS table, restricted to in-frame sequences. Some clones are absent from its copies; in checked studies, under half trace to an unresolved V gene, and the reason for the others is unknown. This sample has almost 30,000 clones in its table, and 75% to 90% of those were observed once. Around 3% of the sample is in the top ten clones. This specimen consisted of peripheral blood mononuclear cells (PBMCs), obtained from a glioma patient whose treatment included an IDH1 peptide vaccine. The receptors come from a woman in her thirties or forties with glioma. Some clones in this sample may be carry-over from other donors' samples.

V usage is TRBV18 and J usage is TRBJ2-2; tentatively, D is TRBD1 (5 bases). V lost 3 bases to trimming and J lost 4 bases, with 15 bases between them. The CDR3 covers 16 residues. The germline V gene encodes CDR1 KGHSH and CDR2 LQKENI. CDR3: CASSPQGPAATGELFF. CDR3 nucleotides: TGTGCCAGCTCACCCCAGGGTCCCGCGGCCACCGGGGAGCTGTTTTTT.

CDR3 loop: CATSRDYAGPLSSGANVLTF. As DNA, the CDR3 is TGTGCCACCAGCAGAGATTATGCGGGACCCTTATCATCAGGGGCCAACGTCCTGACTTTC. V and J are TRBV15 and TRBJ2-6; the D gene is possibly TRBD2 (6 bases). The CDR3 extends over 20 amino acids. Trimming pared 0 bases from V and 4 bases from J, leaving 22 bases between. The germline CDR1 and CDR2 sequences are LNHNV and YYDKDF (reference sequence).

The CDR3 spells CASSNGGVANTIYF. CDR3 coding DNA: TGTGCCAGCAGCAATGGGGGTGTTGCAAACACCATATATTTT. J is TRBJ1-3 and V is TRBV9; the D gene is possibly TRBD1 (5 bases). The germline V and J ends were trimmed by 4 bases and 6 bases, with 14 bases remaining between them. The germline V gene has CDR1 SGDLS and CDR2 YYNGEE. The CDR3 contains 14 residues.

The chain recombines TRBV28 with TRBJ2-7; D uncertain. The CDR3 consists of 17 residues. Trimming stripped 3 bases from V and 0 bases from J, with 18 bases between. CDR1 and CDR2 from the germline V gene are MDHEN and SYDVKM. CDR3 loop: CASSFFIRGYDSYEQYF. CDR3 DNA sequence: TGTGCCAGCAGTTTCTTTATTCGAGGTTACGACTCCTACGAGCAGTACTTC.

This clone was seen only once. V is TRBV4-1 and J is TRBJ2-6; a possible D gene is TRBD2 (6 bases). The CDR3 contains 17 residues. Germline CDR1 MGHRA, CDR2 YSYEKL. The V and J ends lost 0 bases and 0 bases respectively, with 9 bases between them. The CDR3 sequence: CASSQDWGVSGANVLTF. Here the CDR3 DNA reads TGCGCCAGCAGCCAAGATTGGGGGGTCTCTGGGGCCAACGTCCTGACTTTC.

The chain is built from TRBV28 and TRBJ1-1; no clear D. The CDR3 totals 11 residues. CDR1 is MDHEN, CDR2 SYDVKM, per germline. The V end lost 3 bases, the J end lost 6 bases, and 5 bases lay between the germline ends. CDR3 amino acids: CASSFPSEAFF. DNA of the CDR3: TGTGCCAGCAGTTTCCCTTCTGAAGCTTTCTTT.

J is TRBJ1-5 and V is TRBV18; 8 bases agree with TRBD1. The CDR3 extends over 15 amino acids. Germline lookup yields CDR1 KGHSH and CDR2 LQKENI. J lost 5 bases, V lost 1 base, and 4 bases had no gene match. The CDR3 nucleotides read TGTGCCAGCTCACCACTGCAGGGGGCATATCAGCCCCAGCATTTT. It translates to CASSPLQGAYQPQHF.

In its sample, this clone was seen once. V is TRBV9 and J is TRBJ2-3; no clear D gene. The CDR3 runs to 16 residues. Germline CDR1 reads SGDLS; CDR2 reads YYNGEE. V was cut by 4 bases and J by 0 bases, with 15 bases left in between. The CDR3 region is CASSPGLQSSTDTQYF. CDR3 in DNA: TGTGCCAGCAGCCCCGGGCTGCAGTCTAGCACAGATACGCAGTATTTT.

Here the CDR3 reads CASHRRTDRGPAGNTIYF. The CDR3 DNA reads as TGTGCCAGCCACCGTAGAACTGACAGGGGGCCTGCTGGAAACACCATATATTTT. This chain connects TRBV28 to TRBJ1-3, with 10 bases that match TRBD1. The CDR3 is 18 residues long. J lost 2 bases, V lost 8 bases, and 15 bases had no gene match. The germline V gene encodes CDR1 MDHEN and CDR2 SYDVKM.

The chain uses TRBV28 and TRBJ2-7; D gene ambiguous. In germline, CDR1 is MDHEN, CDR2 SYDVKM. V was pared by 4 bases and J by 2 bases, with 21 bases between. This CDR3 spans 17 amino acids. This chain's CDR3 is CASSSPLRASRTYEQYF. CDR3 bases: TGTGCCAGCAGTTCTCCCCTACGGGCCAGCAGGACCTACGAGCAGTACTTC.

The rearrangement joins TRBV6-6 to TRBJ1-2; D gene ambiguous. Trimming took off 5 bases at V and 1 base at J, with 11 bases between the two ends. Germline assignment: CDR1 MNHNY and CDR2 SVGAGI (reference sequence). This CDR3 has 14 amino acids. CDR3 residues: CASSVSPRNYGYTF. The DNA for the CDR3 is TGTGCCAGCAGTGTCAGCCCTCGTAACTATGGCTACACCTTC.

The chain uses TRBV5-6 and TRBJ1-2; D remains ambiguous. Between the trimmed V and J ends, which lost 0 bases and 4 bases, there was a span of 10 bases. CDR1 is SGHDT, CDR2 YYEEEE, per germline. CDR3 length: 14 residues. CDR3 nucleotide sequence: TGTGCCAGCAGCTTGGATCCGGCAGGCTATGGCTACACCTTC. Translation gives CASSLDPAGYGYTF.